This T cell receptor beta chain was observed in a study of blood T cell repertoires in COVID-19. Study context: The study drew acute and convalescent COVID-19 samples from the United States, Italy and Spain. PBMCs, B-cell-depleted T cells, or T cells provided the cDNA or gDNA that made up the material.

CDR3 length: 15 residues. V was shortened by 8 bases and J by 3 bases, with 21 bases between the two germline ends. Per the authors' pipeline: Counts of nucleated cells, estimated from reference gene primer amplification, were obtained. Produced via immunoSEQ multiplex PCR; TCRdb's table is partial and in-frame only. V and J calls and clone size come straight from that table; D and trimming were deduced from the DNA. The table shows tens of thousands of clones, with roughly 72% occurring only once. The genes are TRBV5-3 and TRBJ2-7; D is possibly TRBD2 (6 bases). TRBV5-3 carries the ORF label, with uncertain function. The sample taken for sequencing was peripheral blood. The source of this sequence is a woman in her sixties or seventies in a cohort sampled during active or convalescent COVID-19. CDR3 amino acids: CASLSGPGGFYEQYF. CDR3 nucleotides: TGTGCCAGTCTCTCGGGGCCCGGGGGATTCTACGAGCAGTACTTC.